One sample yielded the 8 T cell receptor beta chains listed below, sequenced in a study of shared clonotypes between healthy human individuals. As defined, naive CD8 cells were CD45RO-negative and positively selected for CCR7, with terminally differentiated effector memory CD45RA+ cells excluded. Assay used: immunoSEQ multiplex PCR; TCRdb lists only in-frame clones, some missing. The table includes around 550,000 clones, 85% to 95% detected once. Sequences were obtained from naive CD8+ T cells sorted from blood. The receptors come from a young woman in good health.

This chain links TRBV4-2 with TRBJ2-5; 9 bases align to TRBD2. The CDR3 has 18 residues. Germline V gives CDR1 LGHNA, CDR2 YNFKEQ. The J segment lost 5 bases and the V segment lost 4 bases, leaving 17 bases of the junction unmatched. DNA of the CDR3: TGTGCCAGCAGCCCACCCACGGCAAGGGCGGGAGGGGGGGAGACCCAGTACTTC. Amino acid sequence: CASSPPTARAGGGETQYF.

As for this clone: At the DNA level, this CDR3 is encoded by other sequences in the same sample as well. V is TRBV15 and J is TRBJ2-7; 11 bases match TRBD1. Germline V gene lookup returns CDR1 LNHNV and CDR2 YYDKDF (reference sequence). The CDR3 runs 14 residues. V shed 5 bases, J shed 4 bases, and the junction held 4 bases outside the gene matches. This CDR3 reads CATSAGTGGYEQYF. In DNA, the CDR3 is TGTGCCACCAGCGCCGGGACAGGGGGATACGAGCAGTACTTC.

Here the CDR3 DNA reads TGTGCCAGCAGCAACGGGACTAGCACGTATCGGGAGCAGTACTTC. It specifies CASSNGTSTYREQYF. The chain links TRBV21-1 to TRBJ2-7; TRBD2 is the table's D call, not checked against the DNA. TRBV21-1 is a pseudogene segment. The CDR3 consists of 15 residues.

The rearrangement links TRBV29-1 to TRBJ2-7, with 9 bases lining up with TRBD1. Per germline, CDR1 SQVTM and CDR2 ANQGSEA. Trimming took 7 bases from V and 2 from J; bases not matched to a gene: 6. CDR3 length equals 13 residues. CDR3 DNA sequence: TGCAGCGCAGGGACAGGGAGGACCTACGAGCAGTACTTC. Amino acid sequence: CSAGTGRTYEQYF.

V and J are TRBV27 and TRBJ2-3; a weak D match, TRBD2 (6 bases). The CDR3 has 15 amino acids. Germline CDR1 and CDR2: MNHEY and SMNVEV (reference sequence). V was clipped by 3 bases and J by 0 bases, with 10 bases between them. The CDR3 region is CASSFFGRSTDTQYF. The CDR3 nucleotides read TGTGCCAGCAGTTTCTTTGGGAGGAGCACAGATACGCAGTATTTT.

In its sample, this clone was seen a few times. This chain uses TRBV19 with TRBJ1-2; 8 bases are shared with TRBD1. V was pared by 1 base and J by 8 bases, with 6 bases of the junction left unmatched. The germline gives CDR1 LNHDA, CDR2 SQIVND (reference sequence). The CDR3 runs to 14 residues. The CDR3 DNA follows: TGTGCCAGTAGTATAGGACAGGGGATGGAGGGCTACACCTTC. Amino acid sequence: CASSIGQGMEGYTF.

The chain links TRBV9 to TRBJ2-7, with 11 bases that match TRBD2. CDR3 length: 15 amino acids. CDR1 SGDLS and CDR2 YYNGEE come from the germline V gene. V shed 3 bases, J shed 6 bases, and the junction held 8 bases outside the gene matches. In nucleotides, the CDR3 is TGTGCCAGCAGCGCAGACCTCGGACTAGCGGGCGAGCAGTACTTC. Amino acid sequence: CASSADLGLAGEQYF.

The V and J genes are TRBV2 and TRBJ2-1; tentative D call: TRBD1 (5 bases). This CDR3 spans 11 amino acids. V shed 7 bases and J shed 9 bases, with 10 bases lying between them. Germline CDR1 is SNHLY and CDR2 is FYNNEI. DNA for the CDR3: TGTGCCAGCACTGATAGGGGTGAGCAGTTCTTC. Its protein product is CASTDRGEQFF.